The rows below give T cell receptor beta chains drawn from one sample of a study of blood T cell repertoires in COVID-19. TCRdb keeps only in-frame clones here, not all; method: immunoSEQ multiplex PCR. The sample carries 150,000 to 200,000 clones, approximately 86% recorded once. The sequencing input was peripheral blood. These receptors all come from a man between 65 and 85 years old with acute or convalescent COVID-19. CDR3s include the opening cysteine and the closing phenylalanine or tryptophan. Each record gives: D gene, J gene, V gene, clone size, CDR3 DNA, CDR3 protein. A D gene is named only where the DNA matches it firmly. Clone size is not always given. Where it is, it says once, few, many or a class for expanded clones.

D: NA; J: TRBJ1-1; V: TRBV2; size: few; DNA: TGTGCCAGCAGTTATGGCGGGAACACTGAAGCTTTCTTT; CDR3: CASSYGGNTEAFF
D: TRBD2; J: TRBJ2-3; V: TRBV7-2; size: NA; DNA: TGTGCCAGCAGCTTAGTATCCCTAGCGGGGGTTAGCACAGATACGCAGTATTTT; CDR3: CASSLVSLAGVSTDTQYF
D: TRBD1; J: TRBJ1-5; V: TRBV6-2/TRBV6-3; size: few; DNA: TGTGCCAGCAGTTACAGTCTGGGACAGGGGGCTTCTAATCAGCCCCAGCATTTT; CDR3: CASSYSLGQGASNQPQHF
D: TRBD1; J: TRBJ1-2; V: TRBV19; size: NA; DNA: TGTGCCACAAAAGACAGGGGGCATGGCTACACCTTC; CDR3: CATKDRGHGYTF
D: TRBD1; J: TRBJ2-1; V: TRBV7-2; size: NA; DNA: TGTGCCAGCAGCTTGCCGACAGGGTTCTCCTACAATGAGCAGTTCTTC; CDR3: CASSLPTGFSYNEQFF
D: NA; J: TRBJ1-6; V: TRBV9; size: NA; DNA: TGTGCCAGCAGCGTAGAGGAGGGATCCTATAATTCACCCCTCCACTTT; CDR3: CASSVEEGSYNSPLHF
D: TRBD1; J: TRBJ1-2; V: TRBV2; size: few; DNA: TGTGCCAGCAGTCCGGACAGGGTTTTTGGCTACACCTTC; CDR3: CASSPDRVFGYTF
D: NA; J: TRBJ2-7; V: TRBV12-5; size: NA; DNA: TGTGCTAGTGGCCCCCCCTTTGGCGGGGCGAGTTACGAGCAGTACTTC; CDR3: CASGPPFGGASYEQYF
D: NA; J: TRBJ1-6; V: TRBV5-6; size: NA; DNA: TGTGCCAGCCTTTCCGCCCCGAGCTCCTATAATTCACCCCTCCACTTT; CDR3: CASLSAPSSYNSPLHF
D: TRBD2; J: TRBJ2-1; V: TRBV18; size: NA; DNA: TGTGCCAGCTCACCCCGGACTAGCGGGGACAATGGGCAGTTCTTC; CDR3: CASSPRTSGDNGQFF
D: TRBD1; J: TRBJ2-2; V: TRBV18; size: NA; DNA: TGTGCCAGCTCGCCCGGGACAGGGAGTGTTGGCGGGGAGCTGTTTTTT; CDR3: CASSPGTGSVGGELFF
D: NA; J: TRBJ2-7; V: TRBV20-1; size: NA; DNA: TGCAGTGCAACCGAGTACGAGCAGTACTTC; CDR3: CSATEYEQYF
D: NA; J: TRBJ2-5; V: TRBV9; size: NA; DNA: TGTGCCAGCAGCGTGACAGTCACAGAGACCCAGTACTTC; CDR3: CASSVTVTETQYF
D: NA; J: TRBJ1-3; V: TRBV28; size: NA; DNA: TGTGCCAGCAGTTTAGTCACAGGGGGAAACACCATATATTTT; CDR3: CASSLVTGGNTIYF
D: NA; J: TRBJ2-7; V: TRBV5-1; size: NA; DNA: TGCGCCAGCAGCCTATGGACAGAGTACGAGCAGTACTTC; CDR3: CASSLWTEYEQYF
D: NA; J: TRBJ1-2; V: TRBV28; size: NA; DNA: TGTGCCAGCAGTGACCCCGCGGCGGCATATGGCTACACCTTC; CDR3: CASSDPAAAYGYTF
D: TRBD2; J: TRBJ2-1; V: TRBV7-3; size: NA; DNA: TGTGCCAGCAGTCGTACTAGCGGGGGGGAGCAGTTCTTC; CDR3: CASSRTSGGEQFF
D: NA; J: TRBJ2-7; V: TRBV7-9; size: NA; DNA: TGTGCCAGCAGCTTCGGGATCCCTACCTACGAGCAGTACTTC; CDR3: CASSFGIPTYEQYF
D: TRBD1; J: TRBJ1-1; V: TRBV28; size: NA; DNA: TGTGCCAGCAGGGCAGGGGGCCATTATCTCACTGAAGCTTTCTTT; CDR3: CASRAGGHYLTEAFF
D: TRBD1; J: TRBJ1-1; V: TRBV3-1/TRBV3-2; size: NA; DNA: TGTGCCAGCAGCCAAGCTGAGCTAGGGACAGGGGGCCCATTCTTT; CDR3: CASSQAELGTGGPFF
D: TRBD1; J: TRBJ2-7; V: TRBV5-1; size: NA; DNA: TGCGCCAGCAGCTTTACAGGGGACGAGCAGTACTTC; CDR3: CASSFTGDEQYF
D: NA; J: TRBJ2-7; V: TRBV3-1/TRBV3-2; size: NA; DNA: TGTGCCAGCAGCCAAGGGACAGCTAGCTCCTACGAGCAGTACTTC; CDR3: CASSQGTASSYEQYF
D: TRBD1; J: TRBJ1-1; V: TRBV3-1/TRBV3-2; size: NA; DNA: TGTGCCAGCAGCCAAGATCGGGACAGAGGGGCTTTCTTT; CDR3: CASSQDRDRGAFF
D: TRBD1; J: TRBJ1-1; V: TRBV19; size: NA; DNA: TGTGCCAGTACTTATACAGGGGGCACTGAAGCTTTCTTT; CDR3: CASTYTGGTEAFF
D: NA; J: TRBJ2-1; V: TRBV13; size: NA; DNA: TGTGCCAGCAGCGACCGGGTTCTTAGGTCCTACAATGAGCAGTTCTTC; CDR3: CASSDRVLRSYNEQFF